These 2 T cell receptor beta chains originate from one sample sequenced in a study of T cell responses to AZD1222 COVID-19 vaccine. Data came from immunoSEQ multiplex PCR; TCRdb stores just in-frame clones and leaves some out. The sample consists of some 110,000 clones, approximately 90% of them appearing once. The sequenced sample was peripheral blood, obtained 28 days after the second AZD1222 dose. These receptors all come from an adult who received the AZD1222 COVID-19 vaccine.

The rearrangement uses TRBV7-2 and TRBJ2-7; D may be TRBD1 or TRBD2 (5 bases each). V lost 5 bases and J 0 bases, leaving 14 bases between the germline ends. The CDR3 spans 15 residues. Looked up from germline, CDR1 is SGHTA and CDR2 is FQGNSA. Here the CDR3 DNA reads TGTGCCAGCAGCCTAGAGAGAGGGGTCTCCTACGAGCAGTACTTC. Its translation is CASSLERGVSYEQYF. The variable domain in full, with the rest retrieved from reference TRBV7-2 and TRBJ2-7, is GAGVSQSPSNKVTEKGKDVELRCDPISGHTALYWYRQSLGQGLEFLIYFQGNSAPDKSGLPSDRFSAERTGGSVSTLTIQRTQQEDSAVYLCASSLERGVSYEQYFGPGTRLTVT.

The chain carries TRBV7-2 and TRBJ2-3, with 9 bases identical to TRBD2. Germline V gene lookup returns CDR1 SGHTA and CDR2 FQGNSA. This CDR3 contains 14 residues. The ends lost 5 bases at V and 5 bases at J; junction bases unmatched: 5. DNA for the CDR3: TGTGCCAGCAGCCTTCAAGCGGGGGGAGATACGCAGTATTTT. This translates into CASSLQAGGDTQYF.